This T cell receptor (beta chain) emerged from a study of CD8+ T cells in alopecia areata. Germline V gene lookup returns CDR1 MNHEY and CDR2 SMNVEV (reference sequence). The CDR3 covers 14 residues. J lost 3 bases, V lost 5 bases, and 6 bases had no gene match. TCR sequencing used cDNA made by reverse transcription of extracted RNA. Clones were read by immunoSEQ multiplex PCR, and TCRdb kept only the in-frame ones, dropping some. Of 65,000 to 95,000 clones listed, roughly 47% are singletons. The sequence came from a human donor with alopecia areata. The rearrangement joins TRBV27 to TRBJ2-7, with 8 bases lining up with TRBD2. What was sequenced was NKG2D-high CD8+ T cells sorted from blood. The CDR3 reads CASSQRERSYEQYF. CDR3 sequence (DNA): TGTGCCAGCAGTCAGCGGGAGAGAAGCTACGAGCAGTACTTC.